The 26 T cell receptor beta chains listed next were all sequenced from one sample in a study of cytomegalovirus exposure and HLA in healthy donors. It was with 60 Vbeta and 13 Jbeta primers that the PCR ran. Generated by immunoSEQ multiplex PCR, the TCRdb table keeps only in-frame clones and is missing some. There are about 160,000 clones in the sample; roughly 89% occur only once, and more than 0.7% lies in the top ten. The sequencing sample was made of PBMCs. Receptor source: a woman in her thirties in good health and CMV-seronegative.

The V call is TRBV9, the J call TRBJ2-1; 14 bases match TRBD2. The CDR3 loop spans 18 amino acids. V shed 2 bases, J shed 3 bases, and the junction held 7 bases outside the gene matches. Per germline, CDR1 SGDLS and CDR2 YYNGEE. CDR3 bases: TGTGCCAGCAGCGTCGGACTAGCGGGAGGACTACTCTACAATGAGCAGTTCTTC. Protein product: CASSVGLAGGLLYNEQFF.

This clone was found once. This chain joins TRBV10-1 and TRBJ2-1; weak D call: TRBD1 (5 bases). Germline V gene lookup returns CDR1 WNHNN and CDR2 SYGVQD (reference sequence). This CDR3 is built from 9 residues. Trimming pared 4 bases from V and 16 bases from J, leaving 8 bases between. The CDR3 is CASSVGAFF. The CDR3 coding sequence is TGCGCCAGCAGTGTAGGGGCCTTCTTC.

Here the CDR3 DNA reads TGTGCCAGTAGTCCGGTAGCGTCCGCCTACAATGAGCAGTTCTTC. It encodes CASSPVASAYNEQFF. The chain combines TRBV19 with TRBJ2-1; a weak D match, TRBD2 (5 bases). The CDR3 runs to 15 residues. Germline loops: CDR1 LNHDA, CDR2 SQIVND (reference sequence). V was trimmed by 5 bases and J by 2 bases, leaving 13 bases between them.

This clone came up a few times. This chain links TRBV30 with TRBJ2-6, with unresolved D. This CDR3 spans 13 amino acids. With 4 bases removed from V and 3 bases from J, the gap between germline ends came to 7 bases. Per the germline V gene, CDR1 is GTSNPN and CDR2 is SVGIG (reference sequence). DNA of the CDR3: TGTGCCTGGATGGTCTATGGGGCCAACGTCCTGACTTTC. It encodes CAWMVYGANVLTF. The whole variable domain, filled in from reference TRBV30 and TRBJ2-6, reads SQTIHQWPATLVQPVGSPLSLECTVEGTSNPNLYWYRQAAGRGLQLLFYSVGIGQISSEVPQNLSASRPQDRQFILSSKKLLLSDSGFYLCAWMVYGANVLTFGAGSRLTVL.

This chain uses TRBV7-9 with TRBJ2-2; TRBD2 matches 8 bases. From germline, CDR1 is SEHNR and CDR2 FQNEAQ (reference sequence). This CDR3 region has 15 residues. With V trimmed by 6 bases and J by 4 bases, 7 bases remained unmatched. CDR3 loop: CASSSTSDLTGELFF. Here the CDR3 DNA reads TGTGCCAGCAGTTCGACTAGCGACCTCACCGGGGAGCTGTTTTTT.

The CDR3 reads CASSASGFNSPLHF. CDR3 nucleotides: TGTGCCAGCAGTGCTTCAGGGTTCAATTCACCCCTCCACTTT. The chain has TRBV27 and TRBJ1-6; D is perhaps TRBD1 (5 bases). V was cut by 5 bases and J by 7 bases, with 12 bases left in between. The CDR3 contains 14 residues. CDR1 and CDR2 (germline): MNHEY, SMNVEV (reference sequence).

This chain's CDR3 is CASSKEGTGGGYTF. The CDR3 DNA reads TGTGCCAGCAGCAAAGAAGGGACAGGAGGTGGCTACACCTTC. The V gene is TRBV21-1, the J gene TRBJ1-2; TRBD1 is the table's D call, not checked against the DNA. TRBV21-1 represents a pseudogene. CDR3 length equals 14 residues.

Only one count was recorded for this clone. The rearrangement joins TRBV30 to TRBJ2-3, with 8 bases that match TRBD2. V was clipped by 8 bases and J by 1 base; unmatched bases: 5. CDR3 length: 13 amino acids. Germline CDR1 and CDR2: GTSNPN and SVGIG (reference sequence). CDR3 sequence reads: CATTSGGTDTQYF. The CDR3 region has the DNA TGTGCCACCACTAGCGGAGGCACAGATACGCAGTATTTT.

The chain combines TRBV5-1 with TRBJ2-7; 10 bases are a match to TRBD1. Germline loops: CDR1 SGHRS, CDR2 YFSETQ. This CDR3 has 20 amino acids. V lost 4 bases and J lost 2; bases outside the gene matches: 21. The chain's CDR3 is CASSPQTGGVSLEQAYEQYF. For the CDR3, the DNA is TGCGCCAGCAGCCCCCAGACAGGGGGCGTGAGTCTAGAGCAAGCCTACGAGCAGTACTTC.

The chain uses TRBV28 and TRBJ2-5, with 8 bases fitting TRBD1. V was pared by 6 bases and J by 2 bases, with 5 bases of the junction left unmatched. Germline lookup yields CDR1 MDHEN and CDR2 SYDVKM. CDR3 length: 14 residues. The CDR3 DNA reads as TGTGCCAGCAGCGGAACAGGGGGTCAAGAGACCCAGTACTTC. It specifies CASSGTGGQETQYF.

The chain couples TRBV4-3 to TRBJ2-5, with 7 bases identical to TRBD2. The germline CDR1 and CDR2 sequences are LGHNA and YSLEER. The CDR3 sequence is 15 residues long. The V gene end was trimmed by 0 bases and the J gene end by 4 bases; junction bases not matched to a gene: 5. The DNA of the CDR3 is TGCGCCAGCAGCCAAGATGGAGGGAGGGGAGAGACCCAGTACTTC. Amino acid sequence: CASSQDGGRGETQYF.

The chain employs TRBV6-6 and TRBJ2-3; D might be TRBD2 (6 bases). Per the germline V gene, CDR1 is MNHNY and CDR2 is SVGAGI (reference sequence). The CDR3 sequence is 12 residues long. The V end was cut by 5 bases, the J end by 7 bases, with 10 bases between. CDR3 sequence reads: CASSADYYTQYF. The DNA for the CDR3 is TGTGCCAGCAGTGCGGACTATTATACGCAGTATTTT.

In DNA form, the CDR3 reads TGTGCCACCGGGGACAGGGCCCTAAATCAGCCCCAGCATTTT. It translates to CATGDRALNQPQHF. The V call is TRBV19, the J call TRBJ1-5, with 9 positions matching TRBD1. CDR3 length: 14 amino acids. V lost 10 bases to trimming and J lost 4 bases; unmatched junction nucleotides: 8. Germline CDR1 reads LNHDA; CDR2 reads SQIVND (reference sequence).

V usage is TRBV7-9 and J usage is TRBJ1-2, with a possible D match to TRBD1 (5 bases). From germline, CDR1 is SEHNR and CDR2 FQNEAQ (reference sequence). This CDR3 is 16 amino acids long. Trimming removed 0 bases from V and 6 bases from J, with 17 bases in between. CDR3 amino acids: CASSLAPTRQQHGYTF. The CDR3 nucleotides read TGTGCCAGCAGCTTAGCCCCGACAAGACAGCAGCATGGCTACACCTTC.

CDR3 bases: TGTGCCAGCAGCCCACCAGGGACTAGCGGCTACAATGAGCAGTTCTTC. Amino acid sequence: CASSPPGTSGYNEQFF. This chain joins TRBV9 and TRBJ2-1; 11 bases line up with TRBD2. The CDR3 has 16 residues. The ends lost 4 bases at V and 3 bases at J; junction bases unmatched: 6. In germline, CDR1 is SGDLS, CDR2 YYNGEE. The complete variable domain, with remaining parts taken from reference TRBV9 and TRBJ2-1, reads DSGVTQTPKHLITATGQRVTLRCSPRSGDLSVYWYQQSLDQGLQFLIQYYNGEERAKGNILERFSAQQFPDLHSELNLSSLELGDSALYFCASSPPGTSGYNEQFFGPGTRLTVL.

This chain connects TRBV7-9 to TRBJ2-1; no clear D. Trimming stripped 5 bases from V and 1 base from J, with 12 bases between. In germline, CDR1 is SEHNR, CDR2 FQNEAQ (reference sequence). The CDR3 extends over 15 amino acids. For the CDR3, the DNA is TGTGCCAGCAGCCATCCTAGTGAGTCCTACAATGAGCAGTTCTTC. Amino acid sequence: CASSHPSESYNEQFF.

This chain joins TRBV6-4 and TRBJ2-2, with 7 bases identical to TRBD2. CDR3 length equals 16 residues. CDR1 and CDR2 from the germline V gene are MRHNA and SNTAGT. The V segment lost 2 bases and the J segment 4 bases; nucleotides outside the gene matches: 7. DNA for the CDR3: TGTGCCAGCAGTGACGGACGGCGGGGGAGCACCGGGGAGCTGTTTTTT. It is translated as CASSDGRRGSTGELFF.

This chain connects TRBV7-2 to TRBJ2-3; D is uncertain. This CDR3 is 13 amino acids long. Germline lookup yields CDR1 SGHTA and CDR2 FQGNSA. V was pared by 5 bases and J by 7 bases, with 13 bases between. CDR3 bases: TGTGCCAGCAGCACCCTGGGCGTGAATACGCAGTATTTT. Residues: CASSTLGVNTQYF.

The chain combines TRBV25-1 with TRBJ2-4, with D perhaps matching TRBD1 (6 bases). V was pared by 6 bases and J by 0 bases, with 21 bases between. Germline assignment: CDR1 MGHDK and CDR2 SYGVNS. The CDR3 sequence is 18 residues long. Written as DNA, the CDR3 is TGTGCCAGCAGCCCCGACCTCGGACAGAAACTAGCCAAAAACATTCAGTACTTC. Translating it yields CASSPDLGQKLAKNIQYF.

This clone has a handful of counts. V is TRBV5-6 and J is TRBJ2-1, with D perhaps TRBD1 (5 bases). Between the trimmed V and J ends, which lost 0 bases and 10 bases, there was a span of 11 bases. Germline V gene sequence: CDR1 SGHDT, CDR2 YYEEEE. The CDR3 is made up of 13 amino acids. For the CDR3, the DNA is TGTGCCAGCAGCTTGGCTCTAGGGGCGGAGCAGTTCTTC. Residues: CASSLALGAEQFF.

The chain uses TRBV25-1 and TRBJ2-5, with 7 bases matching TRBD2. Germline V gives CDR1 MGHDK, CDR2 SYGVNS. CDR3 length: 16 amino acids. With 0 bases clipped from V and 5 bases from J, the junction kept 9 bases outside the gene matches. As DNA, the CDR3 is TGTGCCAGCAGTGAATACAATCTTTCCGGGGGGGAGACCCAGTACTTC. This sequence encodes CASSEYNLSGGETQYF.

This chain connects TRBV30 to TRBJ2-7, with TRBD2 matching over 12 bases. Germline V gives CDR1 GTSNPN, CDR2 SVGIG (reference sequence). The CDR3 totals 15 residues. The V segment lost 2 bases and the J segment 6 bases; nucleotides outside the gene matches: 8. CDR3 nucleotides: TGTGCCTGGAGTAGACTAGCGGGAGATGTGGGCGAGCAGTACTTC. Protein: CAWSRLAGDVGEQYF.

V usage is TRBV19 and J usage is TRBJ1-4; D gene uncertain. The V and J ends lost 1 base and 7 bases respectively, with 16 bases between them. The CDR3 sequence is 16 residues long. Per the germline V gene, CDR1 is LNHDA and CDR2 is SQIVND (reference sequence). The CDR3 spells CASSIGRPPGSEKLFF. DNA of the CDR3: TGTGCCAGTAGTATAGGGCGTCCCCCGGGGAGTGAAAAACTGTTTTTT.

This chain links TRBV9 with TRBJ2-1, with 8 bases fitting TRBD2. Germline V gene lookup returns CDR1 SGDLS and CDR2 YYNGEE. The CDR3 loop spans 15 amino acids. V trimming: 0 bases; J trimming: 6 bases; junction bases outside the gene matches: 5. CDR3: CASSVAGRAGNEQFF. The CDR3 DNA follows: TGTGCCAGCAGCGTAGCCGGGAGGGCCGGCAATGAGCAGTTCTTC.

The V and J genes are TRBV19 and TRBJ2-5, with TRBD2 matching 10 bases. V dropped 9 bases and J dropped 1; count of bases not matched to a gene: 17. Germline V lookup: CDR1 LNHDA, CDR2 SQIVND (reference sequence). The CDR3 length is 18 residues. This CDR3 reads CASQPWASGGPTQETQYF. The CDR3 region has the DNA TGTGCCAGCCAGCCATGGGCTAGCGGGGGACCTACCCAAGAGACCCAGTACTTC. Filled out from reference TRBV19 and TRBJ2-5, the complete variable domain reads DGGITQSPKYLFRKEGQNVTLSCEQNLNHDAMYWYRQDPGQGLRLIYYSQIVNDFQKGDIAEGYSVSREKKESFPLTVTSAQKNPTAFYLCASQPWASGGPTQETQYFGPGTRLLVL.

The chain joins TRBV28 to TRBJ2-7, with D possibly being TRBD2 (6 bases). This CDR3 region has 14 residues. Germline CDR1 and CDR2: MDHEN and SYDVKM. The V end lost 5 bases, the J end lost 2 bases, and 13 bases lay between the germline ends. CDR3 in DNA: TGTGCCAGCAGTACTGCGGGGCCCGCCTACGAGCAGTACTTC. It specifies CASSTAGPAYEQYF.